These 17 T cell receptor beta chains came from one sample sequenced in a study of blood T cells in healthy people across ages. Together with a sample-barcoded 5' primer, a J-beta primer mix was included in a second PCR lasting roughly 6 to 12 cycles. Each CDR3 protein is one row after TCRdb ran MiXCR on the 5' RACE reads. The repertoire holds around 2 million distinct CDR3 sequences, with roughly two fifths as singletons. The sample consisted of blood. The origin of the receptors is a human donor in good health.

To note about this clonotype: The conserved closing phenylalanine or tryptophan is absent in this CDR3, likely reflecting a read error. This chain uses TRBV20-1 with TRBJ1-6, with 8 bases matching TRBD1. With 1 base clipped from V and 9 bases from J, the junction kept 2 bases outside the gene matches. This CDR3 is built from 13 residues. Germline V gives CDR1 DFQATT, CDR2 SNEGSKA (reference sequence). The CDR3 spells CSARGGTGSPLHC. CDR3 sequence (DNA): TGCAGTGCTAGAGGGGGGACAGGTTCACCCCTCCACTGT.

This clonotype was detected a few times. The chain is built from TRBV7-2 and TRBJ2-5; D is ambiguous. CDR1 and CDR2 (germline): SGHTA, FQGNSA. V lost 3 bases, J lost 5 bases, and 10 bases lay in between. CDR3 length equals 13 residues. The CDR3 sequence is CASSFNGRETQYF. DNA of the CDR3: TGTGCCAGCAGCTTTAATGGTCGGGAGACCCAGTACTTC.

A few counts support this clonotype. The chain couples TRBV4-3 to TRBJ2-7; 8 positions match TRBD2. Per germline, CDR1 LGHNA and CDR2 YSLEER. Trimming took 1 base from V and 2 from J; bases not matched to a gene: 7. CDR3 length: 16 residues. The CDR3 is CASSQVFLAGAYEQYF. CDR3 DNA: TGCGCCAGCAGCCAAGTCTTCCTAGCGGGTGCCTACGAGCAGTACTTC.

In its sample, this clonotype was seen a few times. This rearrangement joins TRBV9 to TRBJ2-3; 11 bases map to TRBD2. Trimming took 3 bases from V and 0 from J; bases not matched to a gene: 3. The CDR3 length is 16 residues. The V gene's germline CDR1 is SGDLS and CDR2 YYNGEE. Here the CDR3 reads CASSATSGESTDTQYF. In DNA, the CDR3 is TGTGCCAGCAGCGCGACTAGCGGGGAGAGCACAGATACGCAGTATTTT. Filled out from reference TRBV9 and TRBJ2-3, the complete variable domain reads DSGVTQTPKHLITATGQRVTLRCSPRSGDLSVYWYQQSLDQGLQFLIQYYNGEERAKGNILERFSAQQFPDLHSELNLSSLELGDSALYFCASSATSGESTDTQYFGPGTRLTVL.

The chain combines TRBV7-6 with TRBJ1-2; D remains ambiguous. V was trimmed by 1 base and J by 8 bases, leaving 14 bases between them. The V gene's germline CDR1 is SGHVS and CDR2 FNYEAQ. This CDR3 is built from 14 residues. The CDR3 sequence is CASSLDVTGRGYTF. The CDR3 region has the DNA TGTGCCAGCAGCTTAGATGTAACGGGTAGAGGCTACACCTTC. The full variable domain, with the rest looked up from reference TRBV7-6 and TRBJ1-2, is GAGVSQSPRYKVTKRGQDVALRCDPISGHVSLYWYRQALGQGPEFLTYFNYEAQQDKSGLPNDRFSAERPEGSISTLTIQRTEQRDSAMYRCASSLDVTGRGYTFGSGTRLTVV.

This sequence joins TRBV6-5 and TRBJ2-7, with 8 nucleotides matching TRBD1. With 3 bases clipped from V and 5 bases from J, the junction kept 6 bases outside the gene matches. This CDR3 is 14 amino acids long. In germline, CDR1 is MNHEY, CDR2 SVGAGI. CDR3 nucleotide sequence: TGTGCCAGCAGTTATATCGCAGGGGGCCACGAGCAGTACTTC. Its protein is CASSYIAGGHEQYF.

The J gene is TRBJ2-1, the V gene TRBV28, with TRBD2 matching 9 bases. Per the germline V gene, CDR1 is MDHEN and CDR2 is SYDVKM. The V gene end was trimmed by 10 bases and the J gene end by 6 bases; junction bases not matched to a gene: 13. The CDR3 has 15 residues. The CDR3 reads CATFGAGGHLNEQFF. For the CDR3, the DNA is TGTGCCACCTTCGGAGCGGGGGGCCACCTCAATGAGCAGTTCTTC.

To note about this clonotype: The junction departs from the called germline gene at one end, perhaps through a read error. J is TRBJ1-4 and V is TRBV4-1; TRBD1 agrees at 8 bases. There are 16 residues in the CDR3. CDR1 and CDR2 (germline): MGHRA, YSYEKL. The CDR3 sequence: CASSRNSGTGNEKRFF. The DNA for the CDR3 is TGCGCCAGCAGCCGGAATAGTGGGACAGGCAATGAAAAACGGTTTTTT.

In its sample, this clonotype was seen a few times. The chain employs TRBV7-2 and TRBJ2-1, with D perhaps matching TRBD2 (6 bases). The CDR3 is 15 amino acids. The germline V gene encodes CDR1 SGHTA and CDR2 FQGNSA. V lost 6 bases, J lost 0 bases, and 12 bases lay in between. CDR3 DNA: TGTGCCAGCAGGTCGGGGGTCTTCTCCTACAATGAGCAGTTCTTC. It encodes CASRSGVFSYNEQFF.

V and J are TRBV29-1 and TRBJ2-4; 9 positions match TRBD1. V dropped 7 bases and J dropped 3; count of bases not matched to a gene: 10. Germline CDR1 SQVTM, CDR2 ANQGSEA. CDR3 size: 15 residues. The chain's CDR3 is CSGSDRGRDKNIQYF. CDR3 bases: TGCAGCGGATCGGACAGGGGAAGGGACAAAAACATTCAGTACTTC.

The chain joins TRBV6-2 or TRBV6-3 to TRBJ2-3, with a tentative D call TRBD2 (6 bases). V was shortened by 9 bases and J by 3 bases, with 16 bases between the two germline ends. Germline lookup yields CDR1 MNHEY and CDR2 SVGEGT. The CDR3 is 14 residues long. The CDR3 nucleotides are TGTGCCAGTAATTGGAGGGTTGAAACAGATACGCAGTATTTT. Its translation: CASNWRVETDTQYF.

The chain uses TRBV12-3 or TRBV12-4 and TRBJ1-6; D gene unclear. Trimming stripped 4 bases from V and 9 bases from J, with 16 bases between. This CDR3 has 15 amino acids. CDR3 in amino acids: CASSSWESVGSPLHF. For the CDR3, the DNA is TGTGCCAGCAGTTCATGGGAGTCCGTTGGTTCACCCCTCCACTTT.

This clonotype was picked up a small number of times. The rearrangement links TRBV6-5 to TRBJ2-5; D possibly corresponds to TRBD1 (5 bases). The closer fit of TRBJ2-7 to the DNA end suggests the J call may be wrong. Germline-derived CDR1 and CDR2 are MNHEY and SVGAGI. The CDR3 is made up of 15 amino acids. CDR3 loop: CASINRQHYTYEQYF. CDR3 nucleotides: TGTGCCAGCATTAACCGACAGCATTATACCTACGAGCAGTACTTC.

The chain uses TRBV20-1 and TRBJ2-5; D tentatively fits TRBD1 or TRBD2 (5 bases each). The J call may be faulty, since TRBJ2-4 better matches the DNA end. CDR1 is DFQATT and CDR2 is SNEGSKA in the germline V gene (reference sequence). The CDR3 has 13 amino acids. The CDR3 nucleotides read TGCAGTGCTGTCAGGAGTGGGGGAAACATTCAGTACTTC. Residues: CSAVRSGGNIQYF.

This chain links TRBV4-3 with TRBJ1-1, with D perhaps matching TRBD1 (5 bases). The CDR3 extends over 14 amino acids. CDR1 and CDR2 (germline): LGHNA, YSLEER. V lost 5 bases and J 6 bases, leaving 16 bases between the germline ends. The CDR3 loop is CASSMLGGSPEAFF. DNA of the CDR3: TGCGCCAGCAGCATGCTGGGGGGTTCCCCTGAAGCTTTCTTT.

In nucleotides, the CDR3 is TGTGCCAGCAGGTTTAGAAACTATGAGCAGTTCTTC. Protein sequence: CASRFRNYEQFF. The V call is TRBV12-3 or TRBV12-4, the J call TRBJ2-1; D unresolved. Trimming removed 6 bases from V and 8 bases from J, with 11 bases in between. The CDR3 totals 12 residues.

This chain connects TRBV4-2 to TRBJ2-1; D may be TRBD2 (6 bases). The CDR3 is made up of 12 amino acids. V dropped 2 bases and J dropped 11 bases, with 10 bases sitting between them. Per germline, CDR1 LGHNA and CDR2 YNFKEQ. The CDR3 is CASSQRDSQQFF. In DNA, the CDR3 is TGTGCCAGCAGCCAAAGGGACTCCCAGCAGTTCTTC.